This TCR beta chain was captured in a study of blood T cells in healthy people across ages. Findings and caveats of the study: Lack of knowledge of donor CMV status possibly confounded expanded clonotype changes.

Primed by a sample-barcoded 5' primer and a J-beta primer mix, a second PCR proceeded for 7 to 11 cycles. TCRdb called the 5' RACE reads again in MiXCR, with one record for every CDR3 protein. The sample holds approximately 810,000 distinct CDR3 sequences, roughly 35% seen once. Deletions cut 5 bases from V and 10 bases from J, with 21 bases between. Germline assignment: CDR1 SGHTA and CDR2 FQGNSA. The length of the CDR3 is 15 residues. As concerns this clonotype: Antigen unknown.

Caucasian, healthy and from Russia, the donors were aged between 6 and 90. Every donor contributed ten milliliters of peripheral blood by blood draw. Researchers isolated at least 7 million PBMCs per sample. Sequenced material: blood. The sequence derives from a man aged 18 to 30 in good health. The rearrangement links TRBV7-2 to TRBJ2-1; TRBD1 is a possible D gene (5 bases). The CDR3 reads CASSESRAPYYEQFF. CDR3 DNA: TGTGCCAGCAGCGAATCCAGGGCGCCATACTACGAGCAGTTCTTC. Drawing the rest from reference TRBV7-2 and TRBJ2-1, the complete variable domain is GAGVSQSPSNKVTEKGKDVELRCDPISGHTALYWYRQSLGQGLEFLIYFQGNSAPDKSGLPSDRFSAERTGGSVSTLTIQRTQQEDSAVYLCASSESRAPYYEQFFGPGTRLTVL.